The 25 T cell receptor beta chains reported below all come from one sample, sequenced in a study of cytomegalovirus exposure and HLA in healthy donors. The PCR contained 60 Vbeta and 13 Jbeta primers. Clones were sequenced by immunoSEQ multiplex PCR, and TCRdb holds only the in-frame ones, with some missing. Of about 120,000 clones listed, nearly 80% are singletons. The sequencing input was PBMCs. These receptors were collected from a woman in her twenties or thirties in good health and CMV-seropositive.

The chain links TRBV7-9 to TRBJ2-3; TRBD2 might be the D (7 bases). The V end was cut by 5 bases, the J end by 4 bases, with 10 bases between. Per germline, CDR1 SEHNR and CDR2 FQNEAQ (reference sequence). This CDR3 is 13 amino acids long. DNA of the CDR3: TGTGCCAGCAGCAGGGGGGGGGCAGATACGCAGTATTTT. It encodes CASSRGGADTQYF.

The V gene is TRBV6-1, the J gene TRBJ2-2, with 9 bases lining up with TRBD1. The CDR3 is 15 residues long. Trimming cost V 3 bases and J 8 bases; bases outside gene matches: 7. Germline loops: CDR1 MNHNS, CDR2 SASEGT. CDR3 loop: CASSDGGQGTGELFF. CDR3 DNA sequence: TGTGCCAGCAGTGACGGCGGACAGGGGACTGGGGAGCTGTTTTTT.

CDR3 protein: CASSKSPQTGWTYEQYF. In nucleotides, the CDR3 is TGTGCCAGCAGCAAAAGCCCCCAGACGGGATGGACCTACGAGCAGTACTTC. The J gene is TRBJ2-7, the V gene TRBV21-1; TRBD2, the table's D call, lacks a check against the DNA. TRBV21-1 is designated a pseudogene. The CDR3 length is 17 residues.

This clone was found once. The V and J genes are TRBV6-1 and TRBJ2-7; D is possibly TRBD1 (6 bases). The V gene's germline CDR1 is MNHNS and CDR2 SASEGT. The CDR3 has 15 amino acids. With 6 bases removed from V and 0 bases from J, the gap between germline ends came to 15 bases. CDR3 nucleotide sequence: TGTGCCAGCAGGGTAGACAGGTTGAGCTCCTACGAGCAGTACTTC. Its protein product is CASRVDRLSSYEQYF.

This rearrangement joins TRBV5-1 to TRBJ2-5; D not certain. V shed 0 bases and J shed 2 bases, with 8 bases lying between them. The germline CDR1 and CDR2 sequences are SGHRS and YFSETQ. This CDR3 region has 14 residues. In nucleotides, the CDR3 is TGCGCCAGCAGCTTGGGGAGACTGCAAGAGACCCAGTACTTC. Its protein is CASSLGRLQETQYF.

The chain employs TRBV9 and TRBJ1-6; the match to TRBD1 covers 8 bases. Unmatched junction bases numbered 4, after V lost 0 bases and J lost 8 bases. This CDR3 is 15 amino acids long. The germline CDR1 and CDR2 sequences are SGDLS and YYNGEE. CDR3 DNA: TGTGCCAGCAGCGTAGGGGCAGGGGGCGATTCACCCCTCCACTTT. Translating gives CASSVGAGGDSPLHF.

V and J are TRBV4-3 and TRBJ2-3, with a weak D call TRBD2 (5 bases). The V end was cut by 7 bases, the J end by 4 bases, with 18 bases between. Germline V gene sequence: CDR1 LGHNA, CDR2 YSLEER. CDR3 length: 15 residues. The CDR3 sequence: CASTRRAKDADTQYF. The CDR3 nucleotides read TGCGCCAGCACCCGGCGGGCCAAAGACGCAGATACGCAGTATTTT.

The rearrangement links TRBV5-1 to TRBJ2-2; D ambiguous. The V end lost 3 bases, the J end lost 10 bases, and 22 bases lay between the germline ends. The CDR3 covers 16 residues. Germline CDR1 reads SGHRS; CDR2 reads YFSETQ. The DNA of the CDR3 is TGCGCCAGCAGCTCTTTCAGGCCTTTTCTTCGAGTGGAGCTGTTTTTT. This encodes CASSSFRPFLRVELFF.

V gene TRBV28 combines with J gene TRBJ2-3; possibly TRBD2 for D (7 bases). The CDR3 runs to 18 residues. CDR1 MDHEN and CDR2 SYDVKM come from the germline V gene. Trimming stripped 5 bases from V and 0 bases from J, with 21 bases between. DNA for the CDR3: TGTGCCAGCAGTGGGGGGGCCTTGTGGGCCTCTAGCACAGATACGCAGTATTTT. It translates to CASSGGALWASSTDTQYF.

The V call is TRBV5-6, the J call TRBJ1-1; 9 bases fit TRBD1. The CDR3 is 16 amino acids. Germline loops: CDR1 SGHDT, CDR2 YYEEEE. Germline trimming cut 6 bases from V and 0 bases from J; bases unmatched to any gene: 9. The CDR3 here is CASISGTGRMNTEAFF. In DNA form, the CDR3 reads TGTGCCAGCATCTCCGGGACAGGGAGGATGAACACTGAAGCTTTCTTT.

The chain combines TRBV6-1 with TRBJ2-1; possibly TRBD1 for D (6 bases). This CDR3 has 15 amino acids. Between the trimmed V and J ends, which lost 4 bases and 5 bases, there was a span of 15 bases. Germline CDR1 is MNHNS and CDR2 is SASEGT. CDR3 region: CASSALTGRHNEQFF. The CDR3 DNA reads as TGTGCCAGCAGTGCCCTTACAGGGCGTCACAATGAGCAGTTCTTC.

This sequence joins TRBV6-5 and TRBJ2-5; a possible D gene is TRBD2 (7 bases). The CDR3 has 14 residues. Trimming cost V 0 bases and J 5 bases, with 10 bases left between them. Looked up from germline, CDR1 is MNHEY and CDR2 is SVGAGI. CDR3 residues: CASSYSGGRETQYF. As DNA, the CDR3 is TGTGCCAGCAGTTACTCGGGGGGGCGGGAGACCCAGTACTTC.

V usage is TRBV7-2 and J usage is TRBJ2-3, with 8 nucleotides matching TRBD2. V gave up 7 bases and J gave up 4 bases; unmatched junction bases: 4. This CDR3 is 13 amino acids long. Germline V gene data show CDR1 as SGHTA and CDR2 as FQGNSA. The CDR3 DNA reads TGTGCCAGCAAACAGACTAGCGCAGATACGCAGTATTTT. Residues: CASKQTSADTQYF.

The CDR3 sequence: CASRALVKPTDTQYF. For the CDR3, the DNA is TGCGCCAGCAGGGCGCTAGTGAAACCCACAGATACGCAGTATTTT. This sequence joins TRBV5-1 and TRBJ2-3; D not certain. The V and J ends lost 5 bases and 2 bases respectively, with 15 bases between them. CDR1 and CDR2 from the germline V gene are SGHRS and YFSETQ. The CDR3 loop spans 15 amino acids.

This clone was seen repeatedly, ten times or more. The rearrangement uses TRBV2 and TRBJ2-2, with TRBD1 as a possible D gene (5 bases). Trimming pared 3 bases from V and 6 bases from J, leaving 14 bases between. The length of the CDR3 is 15 residues. Germline V gene sequence: CDR1 SNHLY, CDR2 FYNNEI. The CDR3 sequence: CASSDGRVSPGELFF. The CDR3 nucleotides are TGTGCCAGCAGTGACGGCAGGGTCAGTCCCGGGGAGCTGTTTTTT.

The chain combines TRBV27 with TRBJ2-7; TRBD2 agrees at 8 bases. The CDR3 runs to 15 residues. V shed 2 bases and J 1 base; nucleotides not matched to a gene: 4. From germline, CDR1 is MNHEY and CDR2 SMNVEV (reference sequence). CDR3 residues: CASSLSRGGSYEQYF. In DNA, the CDR3 is TGTGCCAGCAGTTTAAGTCGGGGGGGGTCCTACGAGCAGTACTTC.

Points on this clone: The sample contains more than one DNA sequence encoding this CDR3. The chain couples TRBV9 to TRBJ2-5, with TRBD2 identical over 7 bases. The germline V gene has CDR1 SGDLS and CDR2 YYNGEE. The CDR3 extends over 15 amino acids. Losses at the gene ends were 0 bases for V and 1 base for J; bases not matched to a gene: 3. CDR3 amino acids: CASSVGGTTQETQYF. CDR3 coding DNA: TGTGCCAGCAGCGTAGGGGGGACTACCCAAGAGACCCAGTACTTC.

Comments on this clone: The germline gene is not matched at one end of the junction; a read error may be the cause. The rearrangement joins TRBV13 to TRBJ2-6; 12 nucleotides match TRBD2. This CDR3 spans 18 amino acids. The germline V gene encodes CDR1 PRHDT and CDR2 FYEKMQ (reference sequence). Here the CDR3 reads CASSSSTSGGTGANVPTF. In nucleotides, the CDR3 is TGTGCCAGCAGCTCCTCAACTAGCGGGGGGACTGGGGCCAACGTCCCGACTTTC.

The chain couples TRBV10-3 to TRBJ2-2; 9 bases agree with TRBD1. Germline V lookup: CDR1 ENHRY, CDR2 SYGVKD. This CDR3 comprises 17 residues. V lost 5 bases, J lost 0 bases, and 7 bases stayed unmatched. The CDR3 is CAISPQGADANTGELFF. The CDR3 DNA sequence: TGTGCCATCAGTCCACAGGGGGCGGATGCGAACACCGGGGAGCTGTTTTTT.

The chain has TRBV6-5 and TRBJ2-7, with 11 bases that match TRBD2. Germline CDR1 reads MNHEY; CDR2 reads SVGAGI. This CDR3 is built from 15 residues. The V and J ends lost 6 bases and 1 base, in that order; junction bases with no gene match: 5. CDR3 DNA: TGTGCCAGCAGCGTCGGGACTAGCGGATCCTACGAGCAGTACTTC. This codes for CASSVGTSGSYEQYF.

The rearrangement links TRBV5-1 to TRBJ2-3; D is ambiguous. This CDR3 is built from 13 residues. CDR1 and CDR2 (germline): SGHRS, YFSETQ. Deletions cut 4 bases from V and 3 bases from J, with 9 bases between. CDR3 in DNA: TGCGCCAGCAGCCATCCCCTAACAGATACGCAGTATTTT. Translated, it gives CASSHPLTDTQYF. Combining the CDR3 with reference TRBV5-1 and TRBJ2-3 gives the whole variable domain KAGVTQTPRYLIKTRGQQVTLSCSPISGHRSVSWYQQTPGQGLQFLFEYFSETQRNKGNFPGRFSGRQFSNSRSEMNVSTLELGDSALYLCASSHPLTDTQYFGPGTRLTVL.

CDR3 sequence reads: CASSVDGTAYGYTF. CDR3 in DNA: TGTGCCAGCAGCGTCGACGGGACAGCCTATGGCTACACCTTC. This sequence joins TRBV7-2 and TRBJ1-2; 7 positions match TRBD1. Germline V gene sequence: CDR1 SGHTA, CDR2 FQGNSA. With 5 bases clipped from V and 4 bases from J, the junction kept 7 bases outside the gene matches. This CDR3 is 14 amino acids long.

There are a few counts of this clone. The chain has TRBV28 and TRBJ1-2, with 7 nucleotides matching TRBD1. The V segment lost 10 bases and the J segment 1 base; nucleotides outside the gene matches: 3. Germline CDR1 and CDR2: MDHEN and SYDVKM. The CDR3 spans 12 residues. This CDR3 is CATGGFNYGYTF. CDR3 nucleotides: TGTGCCACAGGGGGATTTAACTATGGCTACACCTTC.

This chain connects TRBV19 to TRBJ1-4; 7 bases match TRBD1. V lost 7 bases and J lost 3; bases outside the gene matches: 5. This CDR3 has 14 residues. Looked up from germline, CDR1 is LNHDA and CDR2 is SQIVND (reference sequence). The DNA of the CDR3 is TGTGCCAGTACTTCTCAGGGGGCTAATGAAAAACTGTTTTTT. Its translation: CASTSQGANEKLFF.

V usage is TRBV19 and J usage is TRBJ2-1, with TRBD1 matching over 7 bases. Germline-derived CDR1 and CDR2 are LNHDA and SQIVND (reference sequence). The CDR3 is 14 amino acids. The V and J ends lost 8 bases and 3 bases, in that order; junction bases with no gene match: 7. CDR3 sequence: CASAYRDSYNEQFF. The CDR3 DNA reads as TGTGCCAGTGCCTACCGGGACAGCTACAATGAGCAGTTCTTC.